The present entry profiles one TCR beta chain with its context. No antigen is known for it. The record originates from a study of cytomegalovirus exposure and HLA in healthy donors. Overall study results and limits: Donor immune exposure was known only as CMV serostatus. Earlier analysis yielded a pattern in which most TCR beta V segments were productive about 87% or about 30% of the time. For most TCR sequences rarity was the rule, although some public TCRs occurred in many donors.

This CDR3 has 12 residues. Germline CDR1 SGHVS, CDR2 FQNEAQ. Trimming removed 1 base from V and 11 bases from J, with 9 bases in between. Use of 60 Vbeta and 13 Jbeta primers characterized the PCR. This table comes from immunoSEQ multiplex PCR, and its TCRdb copy is limited to in-frame clones, with some not included. Its listing shows 150,000 or so clones. The chain links TRBV7-8 to TRBJ1-5, with D unclear. This receptor was obtained from a woman between 45 and 60 years old in good health and CMV-seronegative. The specimen sequenced was PBMCs. This CDR3 reads CASSLGPRAQHF. CDR3 DNA sequence: TGTGCCAGCAGCTTAGGGCCACGGGCCCAGCATTTT. Full variable domain (rest looked up from reference TRBV7-8 and TRBJ1-5): GAGVSQSPRYKVAKRGQDVALRCDPISGHVSLFWYQQALGQGPEFLTYFQNEAQLDKSGLPSDRFFAERPEGSVSTLKIQRTQQEDSAVYLCASSLGPRAQHFGDGTRLSIL.